The 24 T cell receptor beta chains below come from one sample, sequenced in a study of T cell repertoires in cytomegalovirus infection. TCRdb fed the reads into MiXCR, producing one record per CDR3 protein. This sample carries roughly 200,000 distinct CDR3 sequences, about a tenth of them seen once, and the ten largest clones take approximately 4.3%. Sequenced sample: PBMCs. All receptors come from a human donor in good health (CMV status not recorded). Some clones in this sample may be carry-over from other donors' samples.

This clonotype was recorded at least ten times. This sequence joins TRBV11-2 and TRBJ1-1; D is unresolved. Germline V gives CDR1 SGHAT, CDR2 FQNNGV. This CDR3 is 14 amino acids long. Trimming stripped 1 base from V and 3 bases from J, with 9 bases between. The CDR3 sequence: CASSLGITYTEAFF. CDR3 in DNA: TGTGCCAGCAGCTTAGGGATCACCTACACTGAAGCTTTCTTT. Supplemented by reference TRBV11-2 and TRBJ1-1, the full variable domain reads EAGVAQSPRYKIIEKRQSVAFWCNPISGHATLYWYQQILGQGPKLLIQFQNNGVVDDSQLPKDRFSAERLKGVDSTLKIQPAKLEDSAVYLCASSLGITYTEAFFGQGTRLTVV.

This clonotype was found many times. The rearrangement uses TRBV12-3 or TRBV12-4 and TRBJ1-5; 9 bases align to TRBD1. The CDR3 runs to 17 residues. The V gene end was trimmed by 5 bases and the J gene end by 2 bases; junction bases not matched to a gene: 10. The DNA for the CDR3 is TGTGCCAGCAGTCAAGGGACAGGGTATACGGGCAATCAGCCCCAGCATTTT. This translates into CASSQGTGYTGNQPQHF.

This clonotype was counted ten times or more. The chain employs TRBV7-2 and TRBJ1-5; D possibly corresponds to TRBD1 (6 bases). CDR1 and CDR2 (germline): SGHTA, FQGNSA. The CDR3 has 14 amino acids. V was cut by 6 bases and J by 3 bases, with 12 bases left in between. The CDR3 region is CASSRQALNQPQHF. Written as DNA, the CDR3 is TGTGCCAGCAGTCGACAGGCTCTCAATCAGCCCCAGCATTTT.

The chain recombines TRBV5-4 with TRBJ1-1; 12 bases match TRBD1. The junction had 2 bases not matched to a gene; V was cut back by 3 bases and J by 2 bases. CDR3 length: 15 amino acids. Germline V gene data show CDR1 as SGHNT and CDR2 as YYREEE (reference sequence). The CDR3 nucleotides read TGTGCCAGCAGCTGGGGACAGGGGGCTAACACTGAAGCTTTCTTT. Translation gives CASSWGQGANTEAFF. Full variable domain (remainder filled in from reference TRBV5-4 and TRBJ1-1): ETGVTQSPTHLIKTRGQQVTLRCSSQSGHNTVSWYQQALGQGPQFIFQYYREEENGRGNFPPRFSGLQFPNYSSELNVNALELDDSALYLCASSWGQGANTEAFFGQGTRLTVV.

This clonotype appeared once. This may be a read error, as it is one base from a much larger clone. This chain joins TRBV12-3 or TRBV12-4 and TRBJ1-5; D not resolved. V was trimmed by 6 bases and J by 3 bases, leaving 12 bases between them. The CDR3 spans 14 residues. The DNA for the CDR3 is TGTGCCAGCAGATCCCGGACGGTCAATCAGCCCCAGCATTTT. This encodes CASRSRTVNQPQHF.

This clonotype was counted only a few times. This sequence joins TRBV6-1 and TRBJ1-5; D not resolved. The germline CDR1 and CDR2 sequences are MNHNS and SASEGT. The CDR3 loop spans 17 amino acids. V was pared by 4 bases and J by 3 bases, with 19 bases between. The CDR3 nucleotides read TGTGCCAGCAGTGCCTCAACCCGACCGAGTCTCAATCAGCCCCAGCATTTT. This codes for CASSASTRPSLNQPQHF.

The chain couples TRBV2 to TRBJ1-4; 8 bases are shared with TRBD1. V lost 9 bases and J lost 8; bases outside the gene matches: 11. This CDR3 is 14 amino acids long. From germline, CDR1 is SNHLY and CDR2 FYNNEI. The CDR3 is CASRATGGEEKLFF. Here the CDR3 DNA reads TGTGCCAGTAGAGCTACAGGGGGTGAAGAAAAACTGTTTTTT.

This clonotype was counted at least ten times. The chain is built from TRBV27 and TRBJ2-1; TRBD1 matches 8 bases. This CDR3 has 18 amino acids. Germline V CDR1 and CDR2: MNHEY, SMNVEV (reference sequence). V lost 5 bases, J lost 8 bases, and 20 bases stayed unmatched. CDR3 in DNA: TGTGCCAGCAGTCCCTCCCCCCGGACAGGGCGAATTAACGATGAGCAGTTCTTC. This encodes CASSPSPRTGRINDEQFF.

Many counts were recorded for this clonotype. This chain joins TRBV11-2 and TRBJ2-7; TRBD2 aligns across 8 bases. The CDR3 runs to 19 residues. CDR1 is SGHAT and CDR2 is FQNNGV in the germline V gene. Losses at the gene ends were 5 bases for V and 3 bases for J; bases not matched to a gene: 21. CDR3: CASSPRGGGQRGSFYEQYF. CDR3 nucleotides: TGTGCCAGCAGCCCTAGGGGGGGCGGGCAGCGGGGGAGTTTCTACGAGCAGTACTTC.

This clonotype was seen more than once but under ten times. The chain carries TRBV7-6 and TRBJ2-7; maybe TRBD2 (5 bases). CDR1 is SGHVS and CDR2 is FNYEAQ in the germline V gene. V lost 1 base, J lost 3 bases, and 10 bases lay in between. The CDR3 length is 14 residues. The CDR3: CASSLGSAHYEQYF. The DNA of the CDR3 is TGTGCCAGCAGCTTAGGTAGCGCACACTACGAGCAGTACTTC.

The table lists this clonotype with many counts. This sequence joins TRBV7-6 and TRBJ2-1, with 9 bases lining up with TRBD2. CDR1 is SGHVS, CDR2 FNYEAQ, per germline. V lost 5 bases, J lost 4 bases, and 3 bases stayed unmatched. The CDR3 covers 14 residues. CDR3 DNA: TGTGCCAGCAGCGCTAGCGGGGTTTACAATGAGCAGTTCTTC. Its translation is CASSASGVYNEQFF.

The chain has TRBV6-2 or TRBV6-3 and TRBJ1-5; D is unresolved. The CDR3 is made up of 14 amino acids. The germline gives CDR1 MNHEY, CDR2 SVGEGT. V was clipped by 7 bases and J by 6 bases, with 16 bases between them. The DNA for the CDR3 is TGTGCCAGCACCTCAACTTGGACCGCTCAGCCCCAGCATTTT. It specifies CASTSTWTAQPQHF.

CDR3 loop: CASSQRTGRDTGELFF. CDR3 DNA: TGTGCCAGCAGTCAAAGGACAGGGAGAGACACCGGGGAGCTGTTTTTT. This chain connects TRBV28 to TRBJ2-2; 8 nucleotides align to TRBD1. The CDR3 covers 16 residues. J was trimmed by 3 bases and V by 5 bases; bases with no gene match: 8. CDR1 is MDHEN, CDR2 SYDVKM, per germline. The variable domain in full, completed from reference TRBV28 and TRBJ2-2, reads DVKVTQSSRYLVKRTGEKVFLECVQDMDHENMFWYRQDPGLGLRLIYFSYDVKMKEKGDIPEGYSVSREKKERFSLILESASTNQTSMYLCASSQRTGRDTGELFFGEGSRLTVL.

This clonotype appeared a few times. The rearrangement links TRBV19 to TRBJ2-5; 7 bases align to TRBD2. Germline V gene lookup returns CDR1 LNHDA and CDR2 SQIVND (reference sequence). The CDR3 loop spans 16 amino acids. Unmatched junction bases numbered 9, after V lost 5 bases and J lost 0 bases. The CDR3 DNA reads as TGTGCCAGTAGTTCGCCGGGTAGCGGGTACCAAGAGACCCAGTACTTC. Its protein is CASSSPGSGYQETQYF.

This clonotype was picked up many times. V gene TRBV7-2 combines with J gene TRBJ2-5, with D perhaps matching TRBD2 (6 bases). V was clipped by 3 bases and J by 3 bases, with 11 bases between them. CDR1 and CDR2 from the germline V gene are SGHTA and FQGNSA. This CDR3 comprises 14 residues. The CDR3 bases are TGTGCCAGCAGCTTCACTTTAGCGGAAGAGACCCAGTACTTC. It is translated as CASSFTLAEETQYF.

This clonotype was observed at least ten times. V and J are TRBV7-2 and TRBJ2-2; D possibly uses TRBD1 or TRBD2 (5 bases each). V was shortened by 1 base and J by 6 bases, with 12 bases between the two germline ends. Germline V gene data show CDR1 as SGHTA and CDR2 as FQGNSA. The CDR3 is 15 amino acids. The DNA of the CDR3 is TGTGCCAGCAGCTTAGTACGGGGCGAGGCCGGGGAGCTGTTTTTT. It is translated as CASSLVRGEAGELFF.

This clonotype was picked up many times. The rearrangement joins TRBV6-5 to TRBJ2-2; D could derive from TRBD1 or TRBD2 (5 bases each). Germline V gene data show CDR1 as MNHEY and CDR2 as SVGAGI. The CDR3 is 15 amino acids. V was trimmed by 0 bases and J by 4 bases, leaving 9 bases between them. CDR3 nucleotide sequence: TGTGCCAGCAGTTACTCCGGGGACGGCACCGGGGAGCTGTTTTTT. Translation: CASSYSGDGTGELFF.

In its sample, this clonotype was seen once. The chain couples TRBV2 to TRBJ1-5; D remains unclear. The CDR3 consists of 15 residues. The germline V gene has CDR1 SNHLY and CDR2 FYNNEI. Trimming cost V 3 bases and J 0 bases, with 9 bases left between them. CDR3 sequence (DNA): TGTGCCAGCAGTGATGCCAGGAGTAGCAATCAGCCCCAGCATTTT. Translated, it gives CASSDARSSNQPQHF.

This clonotype showed up many times. The chain employs TRBV7-2 and TRBJ2-5, with 10 bases that match TRBD1. The V and J ends lost 4 bases and 2 bases, in that order; junction bases with no gene match: 13. The CDR3 is made up of 18 amino acids. CDR1 and CDR2 from the germline V gene are SGHTA and FQGNSA. The CDR3 nucleotides read TGTGCCAGCAGCTCTCCGTCTTTGACAGGGGGCCTACAAGAGACCCAGTACTTC. Translated: CASSSPSLTGGLQETQYF.

In its sample, this clonotype was seen many times. The gene calls are TRBV7-2 and TRBJ2-3; 7 nucleotides match TRBD2. The CDR3 spans 17 residues. V lost 7 bases to trimming and J lost 0 bases; unmatched junction nucleotides: 13. The germline gives CDR1 SGHTA, CDR2 FQGNSA. CDR3 sequence: CASTSRGGYDSTDTQYF. The CDR3 DNA is TGTGCCAGCACATCGCGGGGAGGGTATGATAGCACAGATACGCAGTATTTT.

This clonotype showed up many times. V usage is TRBV7-2 and J usage is TRBJ2-1, with D hard to call. V was shortened by 1 base and J by 6 bases, with 4 bases between the two germline ends. The germline V gene encodes CDR1 SGHTA and CDR2 FQGNSA. The CDR3 spans 12 residues. This CDR3 is CASSLGFNEQFF. CDR3 in DNA: TGTGCCAGCAGCTTAGGGTTCAATGAGCAGTTCTTC.

This clonotype was recorded a few times. CDR3 DNA: TGTGCCAGCAGGTCCGGGACAGAGAAAAATGAAAAACTGTTTTTT. It encodes CASRSGTEKNEKLFF. The V gene is TRBV3-1, the J gene TRBJ1-4; 7 bases are shared with TRBD1. The J segment lost 5 bases and the V segment lost 6 bases, leaving 9 bases of the junction unmatched. Germline V gene data show CDR1 as LGHDT and CDR2 as YNNKEL (reference sequence). This CDR3 region has 15 residues.

Ten or more counts support this clonotype. The gene calls are TRBV28 and TRBJ1-1; D unresolved. Trimming pared 1 base from V and 1 base from J, leaving 16 bases between. The germline gives CDR1 MDHEN, CDR2 SYDVKM. This CDR3 is 17 amino acids long. The DNA of the CDR3 is TGTGCCAGCAGTTTATCCCCCGGGTCGGCGGGGAACACTGAAGCTTTCTTT. Its translation: CASSLSPGSAGNTEAFF.

There are a few counts of this clonotype. The chain carries TRBV27 and TRBJ1-2, with TRBD1 identical over 11 bases. The V gene's germline CDR1 is MNHEY and CDR2 SMNVEV (reference sequence). Trimming at V came to 4 bases and at J to 2 bases, leaving 6 bases not matched to a gene. This CDR3 is 16 amino acids long. The CDR3 protein is CASSSGTGGDNYGYTF. CDR3 coding DNA: TGTGCCAGCAGTTCCGGGACAGGGGGGGACAACTATGGCTACACCTTC.